The present T cell receptor (beta chain) was sequenced within a study of cytomegalovirus exposure and HLA in healthy donors. Broader study findings: First-cohort TCR clusters were later found to tend to co-occur in the 90 to 150 validation repertoires.

Repertoires were generated with immunoSEQ multiplex PCR, while TCRdb's copy carries only in-frame clones and drops some. The data hold about 120,000 clones, with more than 70% observed a single time. Remarks on this clone: Its matching antigen is unknown.

The V segment lost 2 bases and the J segment 6 bases; nucleotides outside the gene matches: 17. The germline gives CDR1 SGHVS, CDR2 FNYEAQ. The CDR3 contains 19 residues. The specimen was PBMCs. The receptor's source is a man between 18 and 29 years old in good health and CMV-seronegative. The chain carries TRBV7-6 and TRBJ2-2, with 8 positions matching TRBD1. CDR3: CASSLTEKSRTGWAGELFF. For the CDR3, the DNA is TGTGCCAGCAGCTTAACGGAAAAAAGCAGGACAGGGTGGGCCGGGGAGCTGTTTTTT.